This T cell receptor (beta chain) was sequenced for a study of blood T cell repertoires in COVID-19. This clone has just one count. Clones were sequenced by immunoSEQ multiplex PCR, and TCRdb holds only the in-frame ones, with some missing. The table includes 150,000 to 200,000 clones, around 80% detected once. CDR1 is MDHEN, CDR2 SYDVKM, per germline. The CDR3 covers 15 residues. The V gene end was trimmed by 8 bases and the J gene end by 4 bases; junction bases not matched to a gene: 9. Source material: peripheral blood. The receptor was derived from a man aged 60-69 years with active or convalescent COVID-19. The chain employs TRBV28 and TRBJ2-3; 10 bases are shared with TRBD1. The CDR3 loop is CASGGDRGRADTQYF. For the CDR3, the DNA is TGTGCCAGCGGGGGGGACAGGGGAAGGGCAGATACGCAGTATTTT.